This T cell receptor (beta chain) stems from a study of shared clonotypes between healthy human individuals. V dropped 3 bases and J dropped 5 bases, with 13 bases sitting between them. Germline loops: CDR1 SGHTA, CDR2 FQGNSA. This CDR3 spans 14 amino acids. General study results and limits: It was the non-shared clonotypes that had lower generation probabilities than clonotypes shared by all four donors.

Per the study methods: With immunoSEQ giving junction-only sequences and no quality scores, filtering differed. TCRdb's copy holds only in-frame clones and misses some; the assay was immunoSEQ multiplex PCR. V, J and clone size derive from that table, while D and trimming were established from the DNA sequence. The data show roughly 1 million clones, roughly 70% seen once. Worth noting for this clone: Its antigen is not identified.

Sequencing used memory CD4+ T cells sorted from blood. The subset was: CD45RA-negative fraction. The receptor was derived from a young man in good health. J is TRBJ1-1 and V is TRBV7-2; possible D gene TRBD1, 6 bases. CDR3 amino acids: CASSLNSRGTEAFF. The CDR3 nucleotides are TGTGCCAGCAGCTTGAACTCCAGGGGAACTGAAGCTTTCTTT.